One sample yielded the 8 T cell receptor beta chains listed below, sequenced in a study of T-cell memory formation after mild COVID-19. TCRdb ran MiXCR on the 5' RACE reads and lists one entry per CDR3 protein. The table records 450,000 to 700,000 distinct CDR3 sequences, about 20% of them present only once. The specimen was PBMCs or a T cell subset sorted from them (not recorded which). These TCRs come from an adult woman who had mild COVID-19 (a few samples of this study predate the infection). Cell type and time point are not known.

The chain employs TRBV5-1 and TRBJ2-5, with D perhaps assigned TRBD1 or TRBD2 (6 bases each). This CDR3 is 15 amino acids long. Trimming pared 0 bases from V and 5 bases from J, leaving 14 bases between. Germline lookup yields CDR1 SGHRS and CDR2 YFSETQ. The CDR3 nucleotides read TGCGCCAGCAGCTTGGCCGACGGGGGCGCGGAGACCCAGTACTTC. Translating it yields CASSLADGGAETQYF. Full variable domain (rest looked up from reference TRBV5-1 and TRBJ2-5): KAGVTQTPRYLIKTRGQQVTLSCSPISGHRSVSWYQQTPGQGLQFLFEYFSETQRNKGNFPGRFSGRQFSNSRSEMNVSTLELGDSALYLCASSLADGGAETQYFGPGTRLLVL.

The rearrangement links TRBV7-2 to TRBJ1-1; TRBD1 might be the D (6 bases). The CDR3 loop spans 17 amino acids. The V gene lost 5 bases and the J gene lost 0 bases, with 19 bases spanning the gap. Looked up from germline, CDR1 is SGHTA and CDR2 is FQGNSA. The CDR3 DNA follows: TGTGCCAGCAGCACCCCGACAGGAGCCCCAATGAACACTGAAGCTTTCTTT. Translating gives CASSTPTGAPMNTEAFF.

This clonotype was observed many times. The gene calls are TRBV18 and TRBJ2-1, with 8 bases matching TRBD2. The germline V gene encodes CDR1 KGHSH and CDR2 LQKENI. The CDR3 runs to 13 residues. Trimming removed 3 bases from V and 7 bases from J; junction bases left unmatched: 2. The DNA of the CDR3 is TGTGCCAGCTCACCTCGGGGGGGTAATGAGCAGTTCTTC. Residues: CASSPRGGNEQFF.

This clonotype was observed a handful of times. The genes are TRBV6-5 and TRBJ1-2; D is possibly TRBD1 (5 bases). V was cut by 6 bases and J by 7 bases, with 18 bases left in between. The CDR3 has 14 residues. Germline CDR1 is MNHEY and CDR2 is SVGAGI. The CDR3 reads CASRKTVPFSGYTF. DNA of the CDR3: TGTGCCAGCAGAAAGACAGTACCTTTTTCTGGCTACACCTTC.

CDR3 sequence (DNA): TGCGCCAGCAGCTTAACTAGCGGGGCCTGGAATGAGCAGTTCTTC. It translates to CASSLTSGAWNEQFF. V is TRBV5-1 and J is TRBJ2-1; 10 bases line up with TRBD2. V shed 2 bases and J 7 bases; nucleotides not matched to a gene: 6. The germline V gene has CDR1 SGHRS and CDR2 YFSETQ. The CDR3 contains 15 residues.

This rearrangement joins TRBV10-3 to TRBJ2-1; 7 bases map to TRBD1. V lost 3 bases and J lost 4; bases outside the gene matches: 9. CDR3 length: 16 amino acids. Germline V gene lookup returns CDR1 ENHRY and CDR2 SYGVKD. The CDR3: CAISEPPGGTYNEQFF. As DNA, the CDR3 is TGTGCCATCAGTGAACCACCAGGGGGAACTTACAATGAGCAGTTCTTC.

The chain is built from TRBV6-6 and TRBJ2-7; D gene unclear. Trimming took 6 bases from V and 7 from J, leaving 22 bases between them. Germline V gene sequence: CDR1 MNHNY, CDR2 SVGAGI (reference sequence). The CDR3 spans 15 residues. CDR3 in DNA: TGTGCCAGCAGCCTCCGAATGGGTGCACTGGGTGAGCAGTACTTC. It encodes CASSLRMGALGEQYF.

This clonotype has a handful of counts. This sequence joins TRBV4-3 and TRBJ2-5; unclear D gene. Germline V gene lookup returns CDR1 LGHNA and CDR2 YSLEER. The V gene lost 0 bases and the J gene lost 2 bases, with 10 bases spanning the gap. CDR3 size: 15 residues. The chain's CDR3 is CASSQDQTLQETQYF. DNA for the CDR3: TGCGCCAGCAGCCAAGATCAGACCTTACAAGAGACCCAGTACTTC.